The subject of this entry is one TCR beta chain. Its specificity is unknown. The germline gene is not matched at one end of the junction; a read error may be the cause. Germline V lookup: CDR1 SEHNR, CDR2 FQNEAQ (reference sequence). This CDR3 comprises 11 residues. The data are from a study of cytomegalovirus exposure and HLA in healthy donors. Study context: An earlier analysis identified 120 million or so unique TCR beta sequences in 170 million or so T cells.

Overall study results and limits: Some V segments could not be told apart, so they were left out, TRBV6-2 and TRBV6-3 among them. TCR association rates varied by HLA locus in a later analysis, with DRB1 highest and HLA-C lowest.

Primers included in the PCR were 60 Vbeta and 13 Jbeta primers. Original analysis: The authors later counted about 80 million unique TCR beta chains, 9.5 million to 13 million of them shared. Some clones are missing from TCRdb's copy, which holds only in-frame ones; the method was immunoSEQ multiplex PCR. The V and J calls and clone size come from that table; D and trimming were worked out from the DNA. The sample holds approximately 110,000 clones; 60% to 85% are singletons and the top ten take 1.9%. The chain uses TRBV7-9 and TRBJ2-7; D not resolved. The sequencing sample was made of PBMCs. This TCR derives from a man aged 50-60 years in good health and CMV-seronegative. CDR3 loop: CSSSPQNEQYF. CDR3 nucleotides: TGTTCCAGCAGCCCTCAGAACGAGCAGTACTTC. Variable domain in full (rest from reference TRBV7-9 and TRBJ2-7): DTGVSQNPRHKITKRGQNVTFRCDPISEHNRLYWYRQTLGQGPEFLTYFQNEAQLEKSRLLSDRFSAERPKGSFSTLEIQRTEQGDSAMYLCSSSPQNEQYFGPGTRLTVT.